This T cell receptor (beta chain) was retrieved from a study of T cell repertoires in cytomegalovirus infection. Overall study results and limits: Based on cumulative public TCR beta family frequency, carriers of CMV plus the relevant HLA were identified. Dominating the ex vivo response were HLA-C-restricted CMV-specific TCR beta clonotypes.

Germline CDR1 and CDR2: MNHEY and SVGEGT. This CDR3 is 13 amino acids long. The V gene end was trimmed by 6 bases and the J gene end by 6 bases; junction bases not matched to a gene: 4. This clonotype came up a few times. Antigen: not known. MiXCR was run by TCRdb on the reads, yielding one entry per CDR3 protein. The sample has about 740,000 distinct CDR3 sequences, roughly 35% seen once. The sequence derives from a human donor in good health (CMV status not recorded). Some clones in this sample may be carry-over from other donors' samples. Sequenced: PBMCs. V gene TRBV6-2 or TRBV6-3 combines with J gene TRBJ1-2; 10 bases fit TRBD1. CDR3 region: CASSRQGAHGYTF. In DNA form, the CDR3 reads TGTGCCAGCAGCCGACAGGGGGCCCATGGCTACACCTTC.